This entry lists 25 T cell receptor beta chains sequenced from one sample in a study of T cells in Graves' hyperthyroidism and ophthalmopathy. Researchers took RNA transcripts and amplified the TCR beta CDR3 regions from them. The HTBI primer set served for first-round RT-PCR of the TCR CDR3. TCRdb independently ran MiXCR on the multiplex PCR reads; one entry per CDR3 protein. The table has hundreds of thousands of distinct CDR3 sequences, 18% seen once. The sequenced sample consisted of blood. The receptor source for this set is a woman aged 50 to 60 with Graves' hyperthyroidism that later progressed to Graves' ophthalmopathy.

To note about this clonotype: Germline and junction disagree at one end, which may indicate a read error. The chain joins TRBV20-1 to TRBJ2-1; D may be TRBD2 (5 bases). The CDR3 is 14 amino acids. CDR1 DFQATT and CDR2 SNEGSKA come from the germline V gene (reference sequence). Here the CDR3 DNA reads TGCAGTGCTGGAGAGCGGAGGTTCTACAATGAGCAGTTCTTC. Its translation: CSAGERRFYNEQFF.

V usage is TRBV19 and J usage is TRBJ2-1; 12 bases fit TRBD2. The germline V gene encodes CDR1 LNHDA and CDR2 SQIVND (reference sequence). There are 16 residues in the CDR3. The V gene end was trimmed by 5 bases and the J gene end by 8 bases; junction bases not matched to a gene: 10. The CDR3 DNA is TGTGCCAGTAGTCGGACTAGCGGGGTAGAATCCGATGAGCAGTTCTTC. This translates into CASSRTSGVESDEQFF.

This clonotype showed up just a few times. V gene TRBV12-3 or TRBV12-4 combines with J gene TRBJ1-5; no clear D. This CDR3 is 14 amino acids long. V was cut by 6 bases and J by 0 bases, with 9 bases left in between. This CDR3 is CASRREGSNQPQHF. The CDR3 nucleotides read TGTGCCAGCAGGAGGGAAGGTAGCAATCAGCCCCAGCATTTT.

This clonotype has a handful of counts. The chain's CDR3 is CSARDHEGRAEAFF. Written as DNA, the CDR3 is TGCAGTGCTAGAGATCACGAAGGAAGAGCTGAAGCTTTCTTT. This chain links TRBV20-1 with TRBJ1-1; D remains ambiguous. The CDR3 sequence is 14 residues long. Trimming removed 0 bases at V and 6 bases at J, with 14 bases between. CDR1 and CDR2 from the germline V gene are DFQATT and SNEGSKA (reference sequence).

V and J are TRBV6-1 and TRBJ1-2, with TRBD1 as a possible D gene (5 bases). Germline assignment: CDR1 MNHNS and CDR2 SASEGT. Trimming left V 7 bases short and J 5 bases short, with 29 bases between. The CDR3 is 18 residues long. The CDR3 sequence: CASIPLTLIEGYGYGYTF. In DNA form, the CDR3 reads TGTGCCAGCATTCCCTTAACCCTGATAGAGGGGTATGGGTATGGCTACACCTTC.

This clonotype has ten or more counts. The chain's CDR3 is CASSPEPGTGTMNTEAFF. Written as DNA, the CDR3 is TGTGCCAGCAGCCCCGAACCCGGGACAGGGACCATGAACACTGAAGCTTTCTTT. The chain couples TRBV11-2 to TRBJ1-1; TRBD1 matches at 9 bases. V shed 5 bases and J 0 bases; nucleotides not matched to a gene: 13. CDR1 SGHAT and CDR2 FQNNGV come from the germline V gene. The CDR3 extends over 18 amino acids.

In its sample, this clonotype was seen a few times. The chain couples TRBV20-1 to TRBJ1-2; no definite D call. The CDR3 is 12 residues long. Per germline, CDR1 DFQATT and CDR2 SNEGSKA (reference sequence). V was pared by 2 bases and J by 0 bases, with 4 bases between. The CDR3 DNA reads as TGCAGTGCTAGAATCCCTAACTATGGCTACACCTTC. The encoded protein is CSARIPNYGYTF.

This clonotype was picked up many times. This CDR3 is CASQPTTAYEQYF. The DNA for the CDR3 is TGTGCCAGTCAGCCGACGACCGCCTACGAGCAGTACTTC. V is TRBV27 and J is TRBJ2-7; D not resolved. This CDR3 contains 13 residues. Germline V lookup: CDR1 MNHEY, CDR2 SMNVEV (reference sequence). Trimming took off 9 bases at V and 2 bases at J, with 14 bases between the two ends.

The CDR3 is CAISESELIGSPLHF. The DNA for the CDR3 is TGTGCCATCAGTGAGTCTGAGCTCATTGGTTCACCCCTCCACTTT. The chain combines TRBV10-3 with TRBJ1-6; D ambiguous. Germline V gene sequence: CDR1 ENHRY, CDR2 SYGVKD. The CDR3 sequence is 15 residues long. V was cut by 0 bases and J by 9 bases, with 12 bases left in between.

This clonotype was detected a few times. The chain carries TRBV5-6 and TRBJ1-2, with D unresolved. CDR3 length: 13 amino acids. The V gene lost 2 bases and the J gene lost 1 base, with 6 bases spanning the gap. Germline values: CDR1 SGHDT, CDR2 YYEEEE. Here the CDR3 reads CASSFVRNYGYTF. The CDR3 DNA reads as TGTGCCAGCAGCTTCGTGCGTAACTATGGCTACACCTTC.

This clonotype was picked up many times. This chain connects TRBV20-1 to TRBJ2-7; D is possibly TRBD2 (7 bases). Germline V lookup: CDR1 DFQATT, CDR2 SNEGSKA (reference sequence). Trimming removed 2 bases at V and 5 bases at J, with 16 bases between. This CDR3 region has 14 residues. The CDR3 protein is CSARPGGRRDEQYF. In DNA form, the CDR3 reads TGCAGTGCTAGACCCGGGGGGCGTCGCGACGAGCAGTACTTC.

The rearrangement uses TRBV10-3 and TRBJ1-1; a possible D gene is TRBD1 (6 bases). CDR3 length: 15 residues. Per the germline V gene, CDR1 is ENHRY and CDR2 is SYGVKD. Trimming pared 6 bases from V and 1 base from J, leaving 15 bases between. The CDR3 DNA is TGTGCCATCAGGCGGTACAGGGAGGAGAACACTGAAGCTTTCTTT. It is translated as CAIRRYREENTEAFF.

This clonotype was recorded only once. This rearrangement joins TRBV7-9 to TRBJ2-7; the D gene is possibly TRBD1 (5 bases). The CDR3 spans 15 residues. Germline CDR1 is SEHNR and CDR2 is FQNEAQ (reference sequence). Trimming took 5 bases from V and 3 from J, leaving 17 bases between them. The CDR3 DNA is TGTGCCAGCAGCCGAAGTGTGGGCAGGGTCTACGAGCAGTACTTC. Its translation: CASSRSVGRVYEQYF.

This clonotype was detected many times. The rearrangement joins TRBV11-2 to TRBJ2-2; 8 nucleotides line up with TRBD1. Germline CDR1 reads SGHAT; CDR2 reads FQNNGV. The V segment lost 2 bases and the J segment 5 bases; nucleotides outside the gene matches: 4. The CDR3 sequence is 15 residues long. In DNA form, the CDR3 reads TGTGCCAGCAGCTTACGGACAGGGAGGACCGGGGAGCTGTTTTTT. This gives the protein CASSLRTGRTGELFF. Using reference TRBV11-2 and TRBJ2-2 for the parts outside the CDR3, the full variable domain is EAGVAQSPRYKIIEKRQSVAFWCNPISGHATLYWYQQILGQGPKLLIQFQNNGVVDDSQLPKDRFSAERLKGVDSTLKIQPAKLEDSAVYLCASSLRTGRTGELFFGEGSRLTVL.

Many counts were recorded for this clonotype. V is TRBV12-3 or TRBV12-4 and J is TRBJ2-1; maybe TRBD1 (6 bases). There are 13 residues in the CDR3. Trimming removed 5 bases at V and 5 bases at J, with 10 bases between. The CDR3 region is CASSPRQDNEQFF. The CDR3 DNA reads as TGTGCCAGCAGTCCCAGACAGGACAATGAGCAGTTCTTC.

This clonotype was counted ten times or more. CDR3 DNA: TGTGCCAGCAGCCAATATGGGGGGTTCACTGAAGCTTTCTTT. It codes for CASSQYGGFTEAFF. The chain couples TRBV3-1 to TRBJ1-1, with D perhaps TRBD1 (5 bases). Per the germline V gene, CDR1 is LGHDT and CDR2 is YNNKEL (reference sequence). Trimming took 2 bases from V and 4 from J, leaving 11 bases between them. The CDR3 length is 14 residues. Together with reference TRBV3-1 and TRBJ1-1, the CDR3 gives the full variable domain: DTAVSQTPKYLVTQMGNDKSIKCEQNLGHDTMYWYKQDSKKFLKIMFSYNNKELIINETVPNRFSPKSPDKAHLNLHINSLELGDSAVYFCASSQYGGFTEAFFGQGTRLTVV.

The CDR3 spells CASSNPGNYGYTF. The CDR3 coding sequence is TGTGCCAGCAGCAATCCGGGAAACTATGGCTACACCTTC. This chain links TRBV7-3 with TRBJ1-2; D gene ambiguous. The V gene lost 5 bases and the J gene lost 2 bases, with 9 bases spanning the gap. This CDR3 region has 13 residues. Germline V gene lookup returns CDR1 SGHTA and CDR2 FQGTGA.

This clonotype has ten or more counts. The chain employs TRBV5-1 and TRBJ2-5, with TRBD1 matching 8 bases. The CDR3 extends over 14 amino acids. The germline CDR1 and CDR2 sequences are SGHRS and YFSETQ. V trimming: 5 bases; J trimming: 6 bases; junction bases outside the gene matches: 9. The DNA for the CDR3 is TGCGCCAGCAGATCCAGGGGGCGTATGAAGACCCAGTACTTC. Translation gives CASRSRGRMKTQYF.

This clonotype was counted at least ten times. For the CDR3, the DNA is TGTGCCAGCAGCTTAGTCGGTGGCCAAGCCGGAGAGACCCAGTACTTC. Translated, it gives CASSLVGGQAGETQYF. The V and J genes are TRBV11-2 and TRBJ2-5, with D unresolved. Germline CDR1 reads SGHAT; CDR2 reads FQNNGV. The ends were cut back, 1 base at V and 4 bases at J, with 16 bases in the middle. This CDR3 has 16 amino acids.

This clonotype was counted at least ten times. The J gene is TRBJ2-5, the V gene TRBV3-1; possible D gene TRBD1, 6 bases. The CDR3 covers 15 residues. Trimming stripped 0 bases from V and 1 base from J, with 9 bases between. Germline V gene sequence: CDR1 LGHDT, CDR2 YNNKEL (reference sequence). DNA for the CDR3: TGTGCCAGCAGCCAAGACCGGGACACCCAAGAGACCCAGTACTTC. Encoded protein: CASSQDRDTQETQYF.

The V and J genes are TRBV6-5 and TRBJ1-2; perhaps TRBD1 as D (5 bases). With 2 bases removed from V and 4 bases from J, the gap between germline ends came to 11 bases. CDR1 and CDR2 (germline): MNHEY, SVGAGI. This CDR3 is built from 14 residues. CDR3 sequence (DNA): TGTGCCAGCAGTTACGGACAAGGGCCCTATGGCTACACCTTC. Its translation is CASSYGQGPYGYTF.

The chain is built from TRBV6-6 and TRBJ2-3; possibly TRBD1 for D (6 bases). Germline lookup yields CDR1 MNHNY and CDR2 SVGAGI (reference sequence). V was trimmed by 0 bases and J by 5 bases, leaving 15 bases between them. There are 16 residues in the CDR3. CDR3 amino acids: CASSYSLMGAGDTQYF. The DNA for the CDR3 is TGTGCCAGCAGTTACTCCCTAATGGGGGCGGGAGATACGCAGTATTTT.

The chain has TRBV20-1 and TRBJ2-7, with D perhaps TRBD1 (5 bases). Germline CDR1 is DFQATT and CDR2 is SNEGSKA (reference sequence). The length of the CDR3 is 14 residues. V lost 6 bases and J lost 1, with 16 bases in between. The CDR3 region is CSATDSLGSYEQYF. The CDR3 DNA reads TGCAGTGCAACCGACAGCCTTGGGTCCTACGAGCAGTACTTC.

The CDR3 DNA follows: TGTGCCAGCAGCTTAGAGAGGGGGGACAGGGGCTGTAGCAATCAGCCCCAGTATTTT. It specifies CASSLERGDRGCSNQPQYF. This sequence joins TRBV11-3 and TRBJ1-5, with 10 bases aligning to TRBD1. The J call is uncertain, as TRBJ2-3 better fits the DNA end. CDR3 size: 19 residues. Germline values: CDR1 SGHNT, CDR2 YENEEA.

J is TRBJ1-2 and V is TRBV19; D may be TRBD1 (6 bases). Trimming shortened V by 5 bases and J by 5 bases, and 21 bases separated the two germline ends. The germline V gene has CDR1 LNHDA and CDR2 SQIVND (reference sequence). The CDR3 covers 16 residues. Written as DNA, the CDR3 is TGTGCCAGTAGTGGAAGGCCGGGCTCCAGGGGTTATGGCTACACCTTC. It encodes CASSGRPGSRGYGYTF.